This TCR beta chain was sequenced for a study of blood T cell repertoires in COVID-19. About the study: Sites across the United States, Italy and Spain contributed samples from acute and convalescent COVID-19.

This clone appeared a single time. Recruitment covered about two dozen US areas and drew participants whose ages spanned roughly 18 to 95 years. The data were produced by immunoSEQ multiplex PCR, yet TCRdb's version contains in-frame clones alone and is incomplete. The sample has roughly 400,000 clones; roughly 89% are singletons. Per germline, CDR1 SEHNR and CDR2 FQNEAQ (reference sequence). V shed 1 base and J shed 8 bases, with 17 bases lying between them. This CDR3 is built from 16 residues. The sequence was collected from a woman in her thirties who had recovered from COVID-19. Sequenced material: PBMCs or T cells enriched from blood (not recorded which). V gene TRBV7-9 combines with J gene TRBJ1-4; perhaps TRBD1 as D (5 bases). As DNA, the CDR3 is TGTGCCAGCAGCTTAGTCATGGGTCAGGGTCGGGAAAAACTGTTTTTT. It encodes CASSLVMGQGREKLFF.